This section outlines one T cell receptor beta chain sequence together with its context. What it binds is not known. The sample originates from a study of T cell repertoires in cytomegalovirus infection. Background on the study: HLA-B-restricted CMV epitopes that are well studied, plus recently identified HLA-C-restricted ones, were used by the study. General observations from the study: It was HLA-C-restricted CMV-specific TCR beta clonotypes that dominated the response ex vivo.

Trimming cost V 5 bases and J 2 bases, with 13 bases left between them. The CDR3 contains 14 residues. Germline values: CDR1 SGHVS, CDR2 FQNEAQ. TCRdb re-analysed the reads in MiXCR, keeping a single row per CDR3 protein. The table shows about 400,000 distinct CDR3 sequences, with about 34% occurring only once. The receptor's source is a human donor in good health (CMV status not recorded). Some clones in this sample may be carry-over from other donors' samples. This specimen was cultured PBMCs, taken from culture after CMV antigen stimulation. The chain is built from TRBV7-8 and TRBJ2-7; D is undetermined. This chain's CDR3 is CASSPRDQPYEQYF. DNA of the CDR3: TGTGCCAGCAGCCCTAGGGATCAGCCCTACGAGCAGTACTTC. The whole variable domain, remainder taken from reference TRBV7-8 and TRBJ2-7, is GAGVSQSPRYKVAKRGQDVALRCDPISGHVSLFWYQQALGQGPEFLTYFQNEAQLDKSGLPSDRFFAERPEGSVSTLKIQRTQQEDSAVYLCASSPRDQPYEQYFGPGTRLTVT.